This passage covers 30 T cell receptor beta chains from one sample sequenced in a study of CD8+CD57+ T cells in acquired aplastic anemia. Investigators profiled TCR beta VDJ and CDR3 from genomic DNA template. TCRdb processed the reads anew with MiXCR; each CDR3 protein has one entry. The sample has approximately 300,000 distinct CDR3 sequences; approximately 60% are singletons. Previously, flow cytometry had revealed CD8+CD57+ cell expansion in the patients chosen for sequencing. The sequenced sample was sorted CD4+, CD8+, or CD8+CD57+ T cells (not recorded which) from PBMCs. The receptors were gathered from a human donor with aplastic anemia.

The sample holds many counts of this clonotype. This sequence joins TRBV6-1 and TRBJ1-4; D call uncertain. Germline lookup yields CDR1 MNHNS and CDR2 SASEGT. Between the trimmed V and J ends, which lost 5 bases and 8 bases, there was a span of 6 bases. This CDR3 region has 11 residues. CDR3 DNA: TGTGCCAGCAGTATTGTGGAAAAACTGTTTTTT. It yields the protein CASSIVEKLFF.

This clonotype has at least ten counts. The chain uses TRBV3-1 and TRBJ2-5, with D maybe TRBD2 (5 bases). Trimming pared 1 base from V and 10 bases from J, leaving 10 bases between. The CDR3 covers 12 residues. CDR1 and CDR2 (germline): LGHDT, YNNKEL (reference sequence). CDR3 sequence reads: CASSQGRGNQYF. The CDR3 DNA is TGTGCCAGCAGCCAAGGACGGGGAAACCAGTACTTC.

The CDR3 reads CASSVVGLQIETQYF. CDR3 in DNA: TGTGCCAGCAGCGTAGTGGGGCTACAGATCGAGACCCAGTACTTC. V gene TRBV9 combines with J gene TRBJ2-5; maybe TRBD1 (5 bases). The CDR3 runs 15 residues. The germline CDR1 and CDR2 sequences are SGDLS and YYNGEE. Deletions cut 0 bases from V and 5 bases from J, with 14 bases between.

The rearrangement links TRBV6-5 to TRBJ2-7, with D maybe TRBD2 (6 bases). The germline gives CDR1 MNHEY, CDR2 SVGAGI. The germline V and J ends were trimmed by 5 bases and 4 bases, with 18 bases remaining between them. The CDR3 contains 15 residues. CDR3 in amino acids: CASSPYSGGAYEQYF. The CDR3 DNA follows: TGTGCCAGCAGTCCATATAGCGGCGGCGCGTACGAGCAGTACTTC.

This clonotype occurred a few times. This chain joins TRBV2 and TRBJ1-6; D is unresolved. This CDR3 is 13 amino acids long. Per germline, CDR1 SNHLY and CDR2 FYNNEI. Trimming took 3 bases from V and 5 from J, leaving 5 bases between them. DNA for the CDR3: TGTGCCAGCAGTGAGGGAGATAATTCACCCCTCCACTTT. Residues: CASSEGDNSPLHF.

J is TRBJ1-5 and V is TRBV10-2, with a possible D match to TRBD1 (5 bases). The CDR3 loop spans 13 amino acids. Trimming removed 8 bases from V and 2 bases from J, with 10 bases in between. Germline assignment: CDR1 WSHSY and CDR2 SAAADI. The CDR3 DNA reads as TGCGCCAGCCGAGTGGGACGCAATCAGCCCCAGCATTTT. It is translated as CASRVGRNQPQHF.

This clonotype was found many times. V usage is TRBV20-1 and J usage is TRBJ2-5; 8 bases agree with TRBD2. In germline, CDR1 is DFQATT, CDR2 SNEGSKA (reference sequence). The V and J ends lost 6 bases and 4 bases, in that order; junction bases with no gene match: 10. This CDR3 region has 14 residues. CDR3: CSATPGRVGETQYF. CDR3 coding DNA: TGCAGTGCAACGCCCGGGAGGGTTGGAGAGACCCAGTACTTC.

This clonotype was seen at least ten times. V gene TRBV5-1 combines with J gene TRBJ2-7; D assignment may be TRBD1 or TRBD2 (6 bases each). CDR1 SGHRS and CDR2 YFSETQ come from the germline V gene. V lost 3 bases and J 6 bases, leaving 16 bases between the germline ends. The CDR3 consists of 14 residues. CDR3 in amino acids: CASSSGAGVSEQYF. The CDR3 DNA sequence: TGCGCCAGCAGCTCGGGGGCCGGGGTCAGCGAGCAGTACTTC.

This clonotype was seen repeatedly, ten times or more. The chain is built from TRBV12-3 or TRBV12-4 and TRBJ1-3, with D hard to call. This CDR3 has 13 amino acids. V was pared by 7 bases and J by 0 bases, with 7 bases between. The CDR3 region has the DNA TGTGCCAGCATGGACCGCTCTGGAAACACCATATATTTT. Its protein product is CASMDRSGNTIYF.

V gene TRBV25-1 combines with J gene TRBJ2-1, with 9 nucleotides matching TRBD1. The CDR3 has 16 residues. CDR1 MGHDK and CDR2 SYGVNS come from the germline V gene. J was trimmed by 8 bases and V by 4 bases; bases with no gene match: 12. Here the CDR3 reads CASSAPGQGKTYEQFF. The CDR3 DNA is TGTGCCAGCAGTGCCCCGGGACAGGGAAAAACCTATGAGCAGTTCTTC. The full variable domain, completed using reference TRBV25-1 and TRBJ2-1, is EADIYQTPRYLVIGTGKKITLECSQTMGHDKMYWYQQDPGMELHLIHYSYGVNSTEKGDLSSESTVSRIRTEHFPLTLESARPSHTSQYLCASSAPGQGKTYEQFFGPGTRLTVL.

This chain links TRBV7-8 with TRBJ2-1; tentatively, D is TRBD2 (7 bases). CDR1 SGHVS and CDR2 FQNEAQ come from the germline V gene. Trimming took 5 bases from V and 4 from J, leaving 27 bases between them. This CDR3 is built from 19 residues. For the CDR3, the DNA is TGTGCCAGCAGCCCGTTATTAGGGGGGGGCCCTCCACCTTACAATGAGCAGTTCTTC. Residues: CASSPLLGGGPPPYNEQFF.

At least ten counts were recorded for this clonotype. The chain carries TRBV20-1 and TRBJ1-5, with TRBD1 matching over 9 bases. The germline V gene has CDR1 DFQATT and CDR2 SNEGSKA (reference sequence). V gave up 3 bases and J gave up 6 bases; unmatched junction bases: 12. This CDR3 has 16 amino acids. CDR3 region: CSASKMGTGIRQPQHF. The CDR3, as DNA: TGCAGTGCTAGTAAGATGGGGACAGGGATCCGTCAGCCCCAGCATTTT.

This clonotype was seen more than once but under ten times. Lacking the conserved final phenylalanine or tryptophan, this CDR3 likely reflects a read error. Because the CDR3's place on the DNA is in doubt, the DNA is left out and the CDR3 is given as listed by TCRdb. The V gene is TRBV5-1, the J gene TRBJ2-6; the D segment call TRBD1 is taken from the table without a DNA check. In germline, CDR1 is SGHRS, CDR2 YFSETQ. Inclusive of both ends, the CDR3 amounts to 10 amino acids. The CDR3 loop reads CASSLAGGTS.

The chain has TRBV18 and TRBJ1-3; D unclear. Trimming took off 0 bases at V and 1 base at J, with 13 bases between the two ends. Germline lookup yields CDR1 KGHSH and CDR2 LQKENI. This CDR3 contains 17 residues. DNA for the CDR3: TGTGCCAGCTCACCACCGGGCGGGAAGAGGTCTGGAAACACCATATATTTT. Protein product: CASSPPGGKRSGNTIYF.

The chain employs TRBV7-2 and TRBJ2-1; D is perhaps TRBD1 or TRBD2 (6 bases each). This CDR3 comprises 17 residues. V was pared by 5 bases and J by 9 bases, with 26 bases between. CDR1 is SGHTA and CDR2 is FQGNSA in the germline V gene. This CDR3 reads CASSVGVGGAREGEQFF. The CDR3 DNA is TGTGCCAGCAGCGTAGGGGTGGGGGGCGCCCGCGAGGGTGAGCAGTTCTTC.

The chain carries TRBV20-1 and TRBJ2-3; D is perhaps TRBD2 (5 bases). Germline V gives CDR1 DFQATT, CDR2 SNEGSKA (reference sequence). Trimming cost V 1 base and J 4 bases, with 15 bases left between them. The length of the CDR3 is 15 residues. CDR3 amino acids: CSARVLGKGADTQYF. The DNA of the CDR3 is TGCAGTGCTAGAGTGCTCGGGAAGGGTGCAGATACGCAGTATTTT.

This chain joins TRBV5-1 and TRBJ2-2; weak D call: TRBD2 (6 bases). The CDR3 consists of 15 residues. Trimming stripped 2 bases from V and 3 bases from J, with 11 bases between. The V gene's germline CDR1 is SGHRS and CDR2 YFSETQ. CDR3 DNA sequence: TGCGCCAGCAGCTTACCTGGGGGGTACACCGGGGAGCTGTTTTTT. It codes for CASSLPGGYTGELFF.

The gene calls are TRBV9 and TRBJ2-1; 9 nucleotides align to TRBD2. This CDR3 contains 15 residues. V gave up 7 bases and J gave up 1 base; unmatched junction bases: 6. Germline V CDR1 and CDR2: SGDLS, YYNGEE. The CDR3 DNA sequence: TGTGCCAGCGGAGTGACTAGCGGTTCCTACAATGAGCAGTTCTTC. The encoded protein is CASGVTSGSYNEQFF.

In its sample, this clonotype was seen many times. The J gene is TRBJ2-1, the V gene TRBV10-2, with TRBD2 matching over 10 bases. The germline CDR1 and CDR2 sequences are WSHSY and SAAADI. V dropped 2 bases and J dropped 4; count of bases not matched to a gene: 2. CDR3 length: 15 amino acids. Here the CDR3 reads CASSEIAGGYNEQFF. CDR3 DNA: TGCGCCAGCAGTGAGATAGCGGGGGGATACAATGAGCAGTTCTTC.

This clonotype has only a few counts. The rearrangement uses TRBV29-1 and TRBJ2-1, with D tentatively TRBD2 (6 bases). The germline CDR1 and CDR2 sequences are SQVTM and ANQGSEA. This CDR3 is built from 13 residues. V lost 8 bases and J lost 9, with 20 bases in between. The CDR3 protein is CSPGGDSRGEQFF. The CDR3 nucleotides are TGCAGCCCTGGAGGGGACTCGCGAGGTGAGCAGTTCTTC.

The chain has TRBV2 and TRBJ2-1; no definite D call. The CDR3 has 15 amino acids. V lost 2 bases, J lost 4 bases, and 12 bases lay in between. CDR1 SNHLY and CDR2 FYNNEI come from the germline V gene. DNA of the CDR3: TGTGCCAGCAGTGAACAGGCCGGAAATTACAATGAGCAGTTCTTC. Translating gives CASSEQAGNYNEQFF.

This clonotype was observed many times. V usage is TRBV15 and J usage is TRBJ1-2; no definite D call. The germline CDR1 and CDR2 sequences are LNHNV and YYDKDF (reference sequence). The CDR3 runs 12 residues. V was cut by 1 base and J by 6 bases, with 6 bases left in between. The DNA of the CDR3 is TGTGCCACCAGCAGAGGGGAGAATGGCTACACCTTC. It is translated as CATSRGENGYTF. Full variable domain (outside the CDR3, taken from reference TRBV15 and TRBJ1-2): DAMVIQNPRYQVTQFGKPVTLSCSQTLNHNVMYWYQQKSSQAPKLLFHYYDKDFNNEADTPDNFQSRRPNTSFCFLDIRSPGLGDTAMYLCATSRGENGYTFGSGTRLTVV.

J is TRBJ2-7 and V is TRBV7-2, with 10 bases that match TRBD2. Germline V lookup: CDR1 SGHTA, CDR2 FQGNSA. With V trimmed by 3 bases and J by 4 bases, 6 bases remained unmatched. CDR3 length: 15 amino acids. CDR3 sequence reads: CASSLDPSGGYEQYF. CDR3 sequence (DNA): TGTGCCAGCAGCTTGGATCCTAGCGGGGGTTACGAGCAGTACTTC.

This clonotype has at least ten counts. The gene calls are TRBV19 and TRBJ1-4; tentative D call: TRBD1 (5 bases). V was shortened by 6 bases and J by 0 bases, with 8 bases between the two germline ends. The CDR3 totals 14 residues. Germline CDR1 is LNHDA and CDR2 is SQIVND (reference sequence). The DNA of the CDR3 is TGTGCCAGTAGCCAGACAGCAACTAATGAAAAACTGTTTTTT. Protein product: CASSQTATNEKLFF.

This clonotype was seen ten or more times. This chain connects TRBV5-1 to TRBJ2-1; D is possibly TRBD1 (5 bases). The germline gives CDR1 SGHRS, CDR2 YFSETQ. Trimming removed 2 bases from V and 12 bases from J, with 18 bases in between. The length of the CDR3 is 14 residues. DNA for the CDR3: TGCGCCAGCAGCTTAGGGGCCCGAGCCGATGTGCAGTTCTTC. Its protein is CASSLGARADVQFF.

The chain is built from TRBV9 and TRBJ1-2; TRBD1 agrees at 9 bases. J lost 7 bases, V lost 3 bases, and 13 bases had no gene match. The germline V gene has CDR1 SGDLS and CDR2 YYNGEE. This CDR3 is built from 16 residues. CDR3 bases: TGTGCCAGCAGCGAGACGACAGGGGGTGCGATCGGTGGCTACACCTTC. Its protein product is CASSETTGGAIGGYTF.

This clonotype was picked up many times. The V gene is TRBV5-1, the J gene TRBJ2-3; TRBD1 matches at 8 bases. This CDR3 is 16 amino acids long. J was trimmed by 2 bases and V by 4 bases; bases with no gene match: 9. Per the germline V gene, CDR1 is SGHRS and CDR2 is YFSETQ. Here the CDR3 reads CASSVQGAQTTDTQYF. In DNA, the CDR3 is TGCGCCAGCAGCGTCCAGGGGGCCCAAACCACAGATACGCAGTATTTT. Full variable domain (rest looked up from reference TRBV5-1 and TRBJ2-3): KAGVTQTPRYLIKTRGQQVTLSCSPISGHRSVSWYQQTPGQGLQFLFEYFSETQRNKGNFPGRFSGRQFSNSRSEMNVSTLELGDSALYLCASSVQGAQTTDTQYFGPGTRLTVL.

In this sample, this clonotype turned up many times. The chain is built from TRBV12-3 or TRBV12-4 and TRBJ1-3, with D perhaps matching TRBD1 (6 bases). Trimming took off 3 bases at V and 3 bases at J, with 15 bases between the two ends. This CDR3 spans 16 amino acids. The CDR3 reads CASSFRGAFLGNTIYF. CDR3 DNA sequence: TGTGCCAGCAGTTTTCGGGGGGCTTTTCTTGGAAACACCATATATTTT.

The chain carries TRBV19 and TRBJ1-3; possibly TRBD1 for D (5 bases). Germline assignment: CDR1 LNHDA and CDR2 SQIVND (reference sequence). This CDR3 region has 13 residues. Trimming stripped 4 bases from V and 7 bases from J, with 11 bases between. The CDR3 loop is CASSTGPTNTIYF. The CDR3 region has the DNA TGTGCCAGTAGTACAGGGCCAACGAACACCATATATTTT.

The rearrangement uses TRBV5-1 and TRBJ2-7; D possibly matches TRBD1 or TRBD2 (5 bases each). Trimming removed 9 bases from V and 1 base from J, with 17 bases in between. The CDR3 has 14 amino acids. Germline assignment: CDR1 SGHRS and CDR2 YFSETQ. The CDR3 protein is CATAPTGGSYEQYF. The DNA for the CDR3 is TGCGCCACCGCGCCCACTGGGGGATCCTACGAGCAGTACTTC.